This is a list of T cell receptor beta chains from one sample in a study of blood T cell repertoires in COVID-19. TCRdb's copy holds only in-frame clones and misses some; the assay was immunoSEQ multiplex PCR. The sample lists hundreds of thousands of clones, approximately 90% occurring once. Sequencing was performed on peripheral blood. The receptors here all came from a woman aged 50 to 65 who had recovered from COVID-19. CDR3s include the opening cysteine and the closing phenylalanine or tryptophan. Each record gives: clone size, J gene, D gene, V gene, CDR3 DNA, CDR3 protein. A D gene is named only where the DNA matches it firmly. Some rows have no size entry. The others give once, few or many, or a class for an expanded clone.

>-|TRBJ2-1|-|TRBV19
TGTGCCAGTAGTTTCCCGGACTATATGGATGAGCAGTTCTTC
CASSFPDYMDEQFF
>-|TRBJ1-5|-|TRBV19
TGTGCCAGTTCCCGGGACATCCATCAGCCCCAGCATTTT
CASSRDIHQPQHF
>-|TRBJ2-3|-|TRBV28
TGTGCCAGCAGACGTTACCGAGACATGCCCGATACGCAGTATTTT
CASRRYRDMPDTQYF
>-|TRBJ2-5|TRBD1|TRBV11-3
TGTGCCAGCAGCTTAGGCGCGGGGCAGGGGGCAGAGACCCAGTACTTC
CASSLGAGQGAETQYF
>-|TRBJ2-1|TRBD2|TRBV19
TGTGCCAGTAGCACTAGCGGGAGTGGACTGAATGAGCAGTTCTTC
CASSTSGSGLNEQFF
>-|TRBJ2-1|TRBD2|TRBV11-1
TGTGCCAGCAGCCGAAGACTAGCGGGAGAGAATGAGCAGTTCTTC
CASSRRLAGENEQFF
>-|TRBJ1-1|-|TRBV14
TGTGCCAGCAGCCTAGGACAGACGAACACTGAAGCTTTCTTT
CASSLGQTNTEAFF
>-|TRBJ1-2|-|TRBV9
TGTGCCAGCAGCGTGCAGGGAAACTATGGCTACACCTTC
CASSVQGNYGYTF
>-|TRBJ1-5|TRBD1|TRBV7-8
TGTGCCAGCAGCTTAGGTACAGGGGTTTTCAGCAATCAGCCCCAGCATTTT
CASSLGTGVFSNQPQHF
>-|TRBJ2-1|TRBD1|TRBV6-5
TGTGCCAGCAGTTTTACAGGGGATCCCTACAATGAGCAGTTCTTC
CASSFTGDPYNEQFF
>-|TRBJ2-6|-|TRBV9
TGTGCCAGCAGCCCCGAGGGCTCTGGGGCCAACGTCCTGACTTTC
CASSPEGSGANVLTF
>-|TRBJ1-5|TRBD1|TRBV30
TGTGCCTGGACGGGACAGGGTTATAGCAATCAGCCCCAGCATTTT
CAWTGQGYSNQPQHF
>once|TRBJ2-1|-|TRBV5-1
TGCGCCAGCAGCGTTACAGGAATGGCTGAGCAGTTCTTC
CASSVTGMAEQFF
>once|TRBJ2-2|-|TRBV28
TGTGCCAGCAGTTTATTCGGGGTTTGGGGGGTTGTGGACACCGGGGAGCTGTTTTTT
CASSLFGVWGVVDTGELFF
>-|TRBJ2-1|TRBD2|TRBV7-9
TGTGCCAGCGGGCGGGGGGGCCAGAATGAGCAGTTCTTC
CASGRGGQNEQFF
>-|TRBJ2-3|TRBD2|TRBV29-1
TGCAGCGTTGACAATCGACTAGCGGGGGGACTCACGCAGTATTTT
CSVDNRLAGGLTQYF
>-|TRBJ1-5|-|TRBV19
TGTGCCAGTAGTATAGATCCGGAAAAAGGGAGAGCTAATAGCAATCAGCCCCAGCATTTT
CASSIDPEKGRANSNQPQHF
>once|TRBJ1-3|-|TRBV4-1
TGCGCCAGCAGCCAAGATGGGAGACCTAGAAACACCATATATTTT
CASSQDGRPRNTIYF
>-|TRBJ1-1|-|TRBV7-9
TGTGCCAGCAGCTTCGGGGTTCGCACTGAAGCTTTCTTT
CASSFGVRTEAFF
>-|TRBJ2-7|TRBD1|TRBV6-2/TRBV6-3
TGTGCCAGCAGTCTAACACAGGGGGCGATGATCGAGCAGTACTTC
CASSLTQGAMIEQYF
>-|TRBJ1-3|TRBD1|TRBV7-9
TGTGCCAGCAGCTTATCAGCAGGGACAGGGGGAAACACCATATATTTT
CASSLSAGTGGNTIYF
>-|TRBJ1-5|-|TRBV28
TGTGCCAGCAGTTTACCCTTGGCGACGGGACAGCCCCAGCATTTT
CASSLPLATGQPQHF
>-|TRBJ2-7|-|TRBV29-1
TGCAGCGTCGTCTCCGGACGTTCAAAAAGCGGCTACGAGCAGTACTTC
CSVVSGRSKSGYEQYF
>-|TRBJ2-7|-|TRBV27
TGTGCCAGCAGTCTCAACAGGGATGCCTACGAGCAGTACTTC
CASSLNRDAYEQYF
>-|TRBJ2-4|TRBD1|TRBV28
TGTGCCAGCAGTGGAACAGGGGCCCAAATAGCCATTCAGTACTTC
CASSGTGAQIAIQYF
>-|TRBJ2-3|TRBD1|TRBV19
TGTGCCAGTAGTACCTTTGGACAGGGGGCTTACACAGATACGCAGTATTTT
CASSTFGQGAYTDTQYF
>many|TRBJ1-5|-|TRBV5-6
TGTGCCAGCAGCTTGGACCGGGACTGGAGTCAGCCCCAGCATTTT
CASSLDRDWSQPQHF
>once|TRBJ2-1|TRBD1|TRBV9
TGTGCCAGCAGCGTTGGACAGGGGGTTGATGAGCAGTTCTTC
CASSVGQGVDEQFF
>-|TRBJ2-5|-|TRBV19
TGTGCCAGTAGTATTGTGGGACTCCGCCGGGAGACCCAGTACTTC
CASSIVGLRRETQYF
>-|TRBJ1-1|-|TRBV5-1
TGCGCCAGCAGCTTGTTTGGGCAGGAGGACACTGAAGCTTTCTTT
CASSLFGQEDTEAFF
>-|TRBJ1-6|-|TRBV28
TGTGCCAGCGGGCTGGGCTCGGTCAGCTCCTATAATTCACCCCTCCACTTT
CASGLGSVSSYNSPLHF
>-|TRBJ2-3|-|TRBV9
TGTGCCAGCAGCGTAGACAGCGGACTCACAGATACGCAGTATTTT
CASSVDSGLTDTQYF
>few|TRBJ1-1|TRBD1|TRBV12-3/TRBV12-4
TGTGCCAGCAGTTGGGACAGGGATTCTGAAGCTTTCTTT
CASSWDRDSEAFF
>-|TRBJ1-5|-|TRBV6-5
TGTGCCAGCAGTACCGGACAGCTTCAGCCCCAGCATTTT
CASSTGQLQPQHF
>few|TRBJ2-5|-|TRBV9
TGTGCCAGCAGCGTGTGGGCAGGAGGGGAAGAGACCCAGTACTTC
CASSVWAGGEETQYF
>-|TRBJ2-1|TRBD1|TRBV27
TGTGCCAGCAGTTTAAGGACAGGGAACTACAATGAGCAGTTCTTC
CASSLRTGNYNEQFF
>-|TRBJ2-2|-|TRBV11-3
TGTGCCAGCAGCTCCCAGCGCGAAACGGGGGAGCTGTTTTTT
CASSSQRETGELFF
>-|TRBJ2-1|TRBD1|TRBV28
TGTGCCAGCAGTTTCGGGGTTGGGACAGGGGGCGTCGAGCAGTTCTTC
CASSFGVGTGGVEQFF
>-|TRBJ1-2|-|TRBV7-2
TGTGCCAGCAGCGCAACTGTAGACAGGACCAGCGGCTACACCTTC
CASSATVDRTSGYTF